These T cell receptor beta chains were read from a single sample in a study of T cells after yellow fever vaccination. A single record per CDR3 protein comes from TCRdb applying MiXCR to the 5' RACE reads. The sample lists some 200,000 distinct CDR3 sequences, approximately 3% seen once, with roughly 3.2% in the top ten. Here the sequenced sample was CD4+ T cells sorted from PBMCs, taken 10 days after the yellow fever booster vaccination. The origin of the receptors is a young man who received the YFV17D yellow fever vaccine. Both conserved end residues are part of each CDR3. The order of the fields is clone size, D gene, V gene, J gene, CDR3 protein, CDR3 DNA. The D gene is left open where the match is weak. The size field is filled for only some rows; it gives once, few, many or a size class.

abundance: many; d_gene: TRBD1; v_gene: TRBV5-1; j_gene: TRBJ2-1; CDR3aa: CASSKLSGTGDNEQFF; CDR3nt: TGCGCCAGCAGCAAACTCTCCGGGACAGGGGACAATGAGCAGTTCTTC
abundance: NA; d_gene: TRBD1; v_gene: TRBV18; j_gene: TRBJ2-7; CDR3aa: CASSPLTGEDEQYF; CDR3nt: TGTGCCAGCTCACCCTTGACAGGGGAGGACGAGCAGTACTTC
abundance: NA; d_gene: NA; v_gene: TRBV11-2; j_gene: TRBJ2-7; CDR3aa: CASSLDLGGLSSYEQYF; CDR3nt: TGTGCCAGCAGCTTAGATCTTGGGGGCCTGAGCTCCTACGAGCAGTACTTC
abundance: many; d_gene: TRBD2; v_gene: TRBV11-2; j_gene: TRBJ2-1; CDR3aa: CASSASRVGGGPYNEQFF; CDR3nt: TGTGCCAGCAGCGCCTCCCGGGTGGGCGGGGGGCCTTACAATGAGCAGTTCTTC
abundance: many; d_gene: NA; v_gene: TRBV9; j_gene: TRBJ1-2; CDR3aa: CASSVGPPSNYGYTF; CDR3nt: TGTGCCAGCAGCGTAGGTCCACCGTCTAACTATGGCTACACCTTC
abundance: few; d_gene: TRBD2; v_gene: TRBV18; j_gene: TRBJ2-2; CDR3aa: CASSLSSGGPNTGELFF; CDR3nt: TGTGCCAGCTCACTTTCTAGCGGGGGACCGAACACCGGGGAGCTGTTTTTT
abundance: many; d_gene: TRBD2; v_gene: TRBV24-1; j_gene: TRBJ2-1; CDR3aa: CATRPSGSYNEQFF; CDR3nt: TGTGCCACCAGACCTAGCGGATCCTACAATGAGCAGTTCTTC
abundance: NA; d_gene: NA; v_gene: TRBV4-3; j_gene: TRBJ2-3; CDR3aa: CASSPGTYHQTDTQYF; CDR3nt: TGCGCCAGCAGCCCAGGAACTTATCACCAGACAGATACGCAGTATTTT
abundance: few; d_gene: NA; v_gene: TRBV18; j_gene: TRBJ1-2; CDR3aa: CASSPRDPWGYTF; CDR3nt: TGTGCCAGCTCACCCCGGGACCCCTGGGGCTACACCTTC
abundance: few; d_gene: NA; v_gene: TRBV29-1; j_gene: TRBJ1-1; CDR3aa: CSGATGNTEAFF; CDR3nt: TGCAGCGGGGCCACTGGGAACACTGAAGCTTTCTTT